The source of this T cell receptor beta chain is a study of blood T cell repertoires in COVID-19. Study context: Material from acute and convalescent COVID-19 was sourced from the United States, Italy and Spain. T cells, B-cell-depleted T cells, or PBMCs supplied cDNA or gDNA.

CDR1 and CDR2 (germline): SGHRS, YFSETQ. This CDR3 is built from 17 residues. V lost 3 bases to trimming and J lost 0 bases; unmatched junction nucleotides: 7. In the original workflow: Nucleated cell counts were estimated from reference gene primer amplification. Only in-frame clones appear in the TCRdb table, and some are missing; sequencing was by immunoSEQ multiplex PCR. V, J and clone size are those of that table, while D and trimming were read from the DNA. In the table there are approximately 130,000 clones, about 80% of which are singletons. The TCR originated in a human donor in a cohort sampled during active COVID-19. This chain links TRBV5-1 with TRBJ2-4, with 9 bases lining up with TRBD1. Sequencing was done on a sample of peripheral blood. The CDR3 nucleotides are TGCGCCAGCAGCTGGGGACAGGGAGACCTAGCCAAAAACATTCAGTACTTC. Translated: CASSWGQGDLAKNIQYF.